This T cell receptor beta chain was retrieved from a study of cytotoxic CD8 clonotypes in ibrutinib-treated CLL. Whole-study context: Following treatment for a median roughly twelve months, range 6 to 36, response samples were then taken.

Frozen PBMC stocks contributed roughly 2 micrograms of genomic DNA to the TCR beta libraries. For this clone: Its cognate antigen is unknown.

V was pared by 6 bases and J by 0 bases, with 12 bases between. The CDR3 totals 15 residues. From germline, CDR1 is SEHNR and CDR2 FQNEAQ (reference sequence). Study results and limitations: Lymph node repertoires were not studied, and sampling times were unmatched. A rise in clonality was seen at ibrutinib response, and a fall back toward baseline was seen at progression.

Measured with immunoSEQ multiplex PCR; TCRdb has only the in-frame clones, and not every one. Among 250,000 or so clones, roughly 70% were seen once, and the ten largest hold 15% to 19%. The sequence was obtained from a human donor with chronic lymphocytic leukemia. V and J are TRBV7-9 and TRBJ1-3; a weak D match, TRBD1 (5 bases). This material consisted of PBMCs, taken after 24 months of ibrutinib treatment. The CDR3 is CASRQTGSSGNTIYF. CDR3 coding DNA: TGTGCCAGCAGGCAAACAGGAAGCTCTGGAAACACCATATATTTT.